What follows are 10 T cell receptor beta chains derived from one specimen sequenced in a study of shared clonotypes between healthy human individuals. The protocol was immunoSEQ multiplex PCR, while the TCRdb copy is restricted to in-frame clones and leaves out a portion. The sample records hundreds of thousands of clones, approximately 97% being singletons. Material: naive CD4+ T cells sorted from blood. Subset indicated: CD45RA+ positively selected. All receptors come from a woman in her thirties in good health.

This clone was recorded once. The chain combines TRBV19 with TRBJ1-1; tentative D call: TRBD1 (6 bases). The V end lost 6 bases, the J end lost 5 bases, and 16 bases lay between the germline ends. This CDR3 is 14 amino acids long. Germline loops: CDR1 LNHDA, CDR2 SQIVND (reference sequence). CDR3 nucleotides: TGTGCCAGTAGCATACTTGGGGGCCCAACTGAAGCTTTCTTT. It is translated as CASSILGGPTEAFF.

The gene calls are TRBV28 and TRBJ2-1; TRBD1 is a possible D gene (5 bases). Germline V gives CDR1 MDHEN, CDR2 SYDVKM. The CDR3 consists of 13 residues. V lost 4 bases and J lost 6, with 10 bases in between. CDR3 region: CASSSGIPNEQFF. The CDR3 DNA reads as TGTGCCAGCAGTTCAGGGATTCCCAATGAGCAGTTCTTC.

The table lists this clone with a count of one. V usage is TRBV5-1 and J usage is TRBJ1-1, with unresolved D. Germline V CDR1 and CDR2: SGHRS, YFSETQ. V was shortened by 2 bases and J by 2 bases, with 19 bases between the two germline ends. The CDR3 contains 17 residues. For the CDR3, the DNA is TGCGCCAGCAGCTTTGGTTTTAATGGACCGTCTAACACTGAAGCTTTCTTT. This codes for CASSFGFNGPSNTEAFF.

This chain connects TRBV29-1 to TRBJ2-1; D is unresolved. CDR1 and CDR2 (germline): SQVTM, ANQGSEA. The CDR3 totals 13 residues. V lost 4 bases to trimming and J lost 0 bases, with 7 bases between them. Written as DNA, the CDR3 is TGCAGCGTTGGAAAGACCTCCTACAATGAGCAGTTCTTC. As protein: CSVGKTSYNEQFF.

The chain joins TRBV5-1 to TRBJ2-7; 13 nucleotides match TRBD2. Trimming took 7 bases from V and 7 from J; bases not matched to a gene: 8. Germline CDR1 reads SGHRS; CDR2 reads YFSETQ. The CDR3 covers 14 residues. The CDR3 protein is CASAGLAGVGEQYF. Here the CDR3 DNA reads TGCGCCAGCGCCGGACTAGCGGGAGTCGGGGAGCAGTACTTC.

The rearrangement joins TRBV18 to TRBJ2-3; 7 bases fit TRBD1. The germline gives CDR1 KGHSH, CDR2 LQKENI. V was pared by 6 bases and J by 2 bases, with 11 bases of the junction left unmatched. The length of the CDR3 is 16 residues. The CDR3 nucleotides read TGTGCCAGCTCTCGGATCGGGACAGCCGACACAGATACGCAGTATTTT. Translated, it gives CASSRIGTADTDTQYF.

The chain couples TRBV28 to TRBJ2-7; 7 bases align to TRBD2. The germline V gene has CDR1 MDHEN and CDR2 SYDVKM. The CDR3 contains 13 residues. The junction had 4 bases not matched to a gene; V was cut back by 5 bases and J by 3 bases. In DNA form, the CDR3 reads TGTGCCAGCAGTCCCTGGGGGGGCTACGAGCAGTACTTC. Protein: CASSPWGGYEQYF.

V usage is TRBV5-1 and J usage is TRBJ2-2; D unresolved. This CDR3 is 15 amino acids long. Germline V CDR1 and CDR2: SGHRS, YFSETQ. V lost 0 bases and J 0 bases, leaving 6 bases between the germline ends. CDR3 in DNA: TGCGCCAGCAGCTTGGACACTTCGAACACCGGGGAGCTGTTTTTT. Amino acids: CASSLDTSNTGELFF. Combining the CDR3 with reference TRBV5-1 and TRBJ2-2 gives the whole variable domain KAGVTQTPRYLIKTRGQQVTLSCSPISGHRSVSWYQQTPGQGLQFLFEYFSETQRNKGNFPGRFSGRQFSNSRSEMNVSTLELGDSALYLCASSLDTSNTGELFFGEGSRLTVL.

The rearrangement joins TRBV18 to TRBJ1-5; D might be TRBD1 (6 bases). CDR1 and CDR2 (germline): KGHSH, LQKENI. This CDR3 has 15 residues. The V gene lost 6 bases and the J gene lost 0 bases, with 12 bases spanning the gap. The CDR3 DNA reads TGTGCCAGCTCCCAACAGGGAGGTAGCAATCAGCCCCAGCATTTT. It is translated as CASSQQGGSNQPQHF.

The J gene is TRBJ1-3, the V gene TRBV7-6, with TRBD1 as a possible D gene (6 bases). The length of the CDR3 is 16 residues. Looked up from germline, CDR1 is SGHVS and CDR2 is FNYEAQ. Trimming left V 4 bases short and J 0 bases short, with 13 bases between. This chain's CDR3 is CASSWGHISSGNTIYF. Written as DNA, the CDR3 is TGTGCCAGCAGCTGGGGACACATCAGCTCTGGAAACACCATATATTTT.